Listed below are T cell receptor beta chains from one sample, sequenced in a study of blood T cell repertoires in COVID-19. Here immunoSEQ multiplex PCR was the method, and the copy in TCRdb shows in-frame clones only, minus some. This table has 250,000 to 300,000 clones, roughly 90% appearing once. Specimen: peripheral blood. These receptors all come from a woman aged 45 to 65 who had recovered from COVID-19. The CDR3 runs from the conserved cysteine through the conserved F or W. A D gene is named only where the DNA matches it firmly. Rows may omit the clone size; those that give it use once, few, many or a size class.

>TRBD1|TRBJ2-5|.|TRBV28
CASSPAAATDREETQYF
TGTGCCAGCAGTCCCGCGGCGGCGACAGACAGGGAAGAGACCCAGTACTTC
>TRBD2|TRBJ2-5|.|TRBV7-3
CASSLRLAGFRKQETQYF
TGTGCCAGCAGCTTACGGCTAGCGGGATTTAGAAAACAAGAGACCCAGTACTTC
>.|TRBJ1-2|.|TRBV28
CASRESGRDGYTF
TGTGCCAGCAGGGAGAGCGGCAGAGATGGCTACACCTTC
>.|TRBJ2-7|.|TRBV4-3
CASSQDPSGTLSSYEQYF
TGCGCCAGCAGCCAAGATCCGTCGGGGACACTTAGCTCCTACGAGCAGTACTTC
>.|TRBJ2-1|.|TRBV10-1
CASSESGSSYNEQFF
TGCGCCAGCAGTGAGAGCGGTAGCTCCTACAATGAGCAGTTCTTC
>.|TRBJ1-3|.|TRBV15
CATSRDRAHTGNTIYF
TGTGCCACCAGCAGAGACAGGGCACACACTGGAAACACCATATATTTT
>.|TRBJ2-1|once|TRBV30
CAWSELISDNEQFF
TGTGCCTGGAGTGAATTAATTTCAGACAATGAGCAGTTCTTC
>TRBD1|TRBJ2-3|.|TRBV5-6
CASSLKLRGQGDTQYF
TGTGCCAGCAGCTTGAAGCTCAGGGGGCAGGGAGATACGCAGTATTTT
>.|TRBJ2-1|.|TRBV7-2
CASSPLRQPIFSYNEQFF
TGTGCCAGCAGCCCTCTGAGACAGCCAATCTTTTCCTACAATGAGCAGTTCTTC
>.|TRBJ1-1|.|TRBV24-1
CATSRAAGTSAFF
TGTGCCACCAGTAGAGCCGCCGGGACATCAGCTTTCTTT
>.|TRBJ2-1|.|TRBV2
CASTGDLNYNEQFF
TGTGCCAGCACGGGGGACCTGAACTACAATGAGCAGTTCTTC
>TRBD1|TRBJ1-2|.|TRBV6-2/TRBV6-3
CASSYSKGQGPYGYTF
TGTGCCAGCAGTTACTCGAAGGGACAGGGACCCTATGGCTACACCTTC
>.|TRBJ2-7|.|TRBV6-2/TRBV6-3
CASSYSDSSYEQYF
TGTGCCAGCAGTTACTCGGACAGCTCCTACGAGCAGTACTTC
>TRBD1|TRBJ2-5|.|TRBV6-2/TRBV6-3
CASSYSKGAVQETQYF
TGTGCCAGCAGTTACTCGAAGGGGGCGGTGCAAGAGACCCAGTACTTC
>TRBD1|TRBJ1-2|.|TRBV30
CAWSLRGLRDYGYTF
TGTGCCTGGAGCCTAAGGGGGCTTAGGGACTATGGCTACACCTTC
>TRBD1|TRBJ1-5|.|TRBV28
CASSLQTGVNQPQHF
TGTGCCAGCAGCCTTCAGACAGGGGTAAATCAGCCCCAGCATTTT
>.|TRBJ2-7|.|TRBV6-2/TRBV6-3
CASSLRGSYEQYF
TGTGCCAGCAGCCTCAGGGGCTCCTACGAGCAGTACTTC
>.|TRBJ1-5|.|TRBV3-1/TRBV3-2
CASSQDRYRGGRGRNQPQHF
TGTGCCAGCAGCCAAGATCGCTATCGGGGGGGCCGCGGGCGCAATCAGCCCCAGCATTTT
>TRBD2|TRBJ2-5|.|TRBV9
CASSPGTSGGETQYF
TGTGCCAGCAGCCCCGGGACTAGCGGGGGAGAGACCCAGTACTTC
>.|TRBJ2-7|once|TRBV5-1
CASSLESTGAYEQYF
TGCGCCAGCAGCCTAGAATCGACAGGAGCCTACGAGCAGTACTTC
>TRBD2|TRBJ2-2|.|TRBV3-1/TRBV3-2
CASSQGIRGGGTGELFF
TGTGCCAGCAGCCAAGGCATCCGGGGGGGCGGAACCGGGGAGCTGTTTTTT
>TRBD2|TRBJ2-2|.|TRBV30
CAWTSGGLLGGELFF
TGTGCCTGGACTAGCGGGGGGCTGTTGGGCGGGGAGCTGTTTTTT
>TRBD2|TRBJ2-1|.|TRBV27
CASSFSGRASSYNEQFF
TGTGCCAGCAGTTTTAGCGGGAGGGCCAGCTCCTACAATGAGCAGTTCTTC
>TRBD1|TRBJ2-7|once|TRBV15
CATSRLWDRGRRAEQYF
TGTGCCACCAGCAGACTATGGGACAGGGGGCGTCGGGCCGAGCAGTACTTC
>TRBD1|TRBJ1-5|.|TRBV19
CASSIEGDRAQPQHF
TGTGCCAGTAGTATTGAGGGGGACAGGGCCCAGCCCCAGCATTTT
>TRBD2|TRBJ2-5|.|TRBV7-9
CASSTPESGMETQYF
TGTGCCAGCAGCACGCCAGAGAGCGGGATGGAGACCCAGTACTTC
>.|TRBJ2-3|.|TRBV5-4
CASSLRIRGGLDTQYF
TGTGCCAGCAGCTTGCGGATACGAGGAGGATTGGATACGCAGTATTTT
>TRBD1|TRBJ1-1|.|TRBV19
CASSIDQGGGTEAFF
TGTGCCAGTAGTATAGATCAAGGGGGCGGGACTGAAGCTTTCTTT
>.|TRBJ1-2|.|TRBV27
CASSLEAGLWYGYTF
TGTGCCAGCAGTTTGGAAGCAGGACTTTGGTATGGCTACACCTTC
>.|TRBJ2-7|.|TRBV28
CASSLRALSYEQYF
TGTGCCAGCAGTCTCAGGGCCCTCTCCTACGAGCAGTACTTC
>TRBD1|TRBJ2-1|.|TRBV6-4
CASSGQGSNEQFF
TGTGCCAGCAGTGGACAGGGGAGCAATGAGCAGTTCTTC
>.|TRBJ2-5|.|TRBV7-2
CASSLSRVQETQYF
TGTGCCAGCAGCTTATCCAGGGTTCAGGAGACCCAGTACTTC
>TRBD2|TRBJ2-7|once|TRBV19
CASPLWAEPGGGRIVPPITYEQYF
TGTGCCAGTCCCTTATGGGCTGAACCGGGGGGGGGCAGAATAGTTCCCCCTATTACTTACGAGCAGTACTTC